The rows below give T cell receptor beta chains drawn from one sample of a study of graft-versus-host responses after intestinal transplantation. The table came from immunoSEQ multiplex PCR; TCRdb's copy has only in-frame clones and leaves some out. Among about 120,000 clones listed, 90% were seen once. Antigen specificity for these receptors is unknown. The sample in question was unstimulated CD4+ T cells sorted from spleen or lymph node cells, obtained before intestinal transplant. The receptors come from a human donor who received an intestinal transplant. The CDR3 runs from the conserved cysteine through the conserved F or W. Each record gives: D gene, clone size, V gene, J gene, CDR3 DNA, CDR3 protein. The D gene is left open where the match is weak. A row's size may be missing; if present it is once, few, many or a size class.

TRBD2	-	TRBV6-4	TRBJ2-3	TGTGCCAGCAGGATGACTAGCGGGACTGCAGATACGCAGTATTTT	CASRMTSGTADTQYF
-	few	TRBV6-5	TRBJ2-3	TGTGCCAGCCTAGAGCGGAACACAGATACGCAGTATTTT	CASLERNTDTQYF
-	-	TRBV6-1	TRBJ2-6	TGTGCCAGCAGTTACTCTGGGGCCAACGTCCTGACTTTC	CASSYSGANVLTF
TRBD1	-	TRBV7-2	TRBJ1-2	TGTGCCAGCAGCGCGGACAGGGGTCACTATGGCTACACCTTC	CASSADRGHYGYTF
-	-	TRBV28	TRBJ1-5	TGTGCCAGCAGTTTACAGGGCCAGCCCCAGCATTTT	CASSLQGQPQHF
TRBD1	-	TRBV19	TRBJ1-2	TGTGCCAGTAGGCCGGGACAGGGGAATGGCTACACCTTC	CASRPGQGNGYTF
-	-	TRBV29-1	TRBJ1-2	TGCAGCGTTGCCAGTACCAGCTATGGCTACACCTTC	CSVASTSYGYTF
-	-	TRBV5-1	TRBJ1-2	TGCGCCAGCAGCCTCCGGACAGAGTATGGCTACACCTTC	CASSLRTEYGYTF
-	few	TRBV25-1	TRBJ2-7	TGTGCCAGCAGTGAATTCTCGGGATACGAGCAGTACTTC	CASSEFSGYEQYF
TRBD1	-	TRBV2	TRBJ1-2	TGTGCCAGCAGTGACCCAACAGGGGCGAACTATGGCTACACCTTC	CASSDPTGANYGYTF
TRBD1	-	TRBV9	TRBJ1-1	TGTGCCAGCAGCGCCCGACAGGGTTCGTGGACTGAAGCTTTCTTT	CASSARQGSWTEAFF
TRBD1	once	TRBV11-2	TRBJ2-3	TGTGCCAGCAGCCCCGGGACAGAGGCAGATACGCAGTATTTT	CASSPGTEADTQYF
-	-	TRBV21-1	TRBJ1-3	TGTGCCAGCCGGGACAGGGGGAGGAAAGGAAACACCATATATTTT	CASRDRGRKGNTIYF
TRBD1	-	TRBV2	TRBJ2-7	TGTGCCAGCAGTGAAGTGACAGGGGTCTACGAGCAGTACTTC	CASSEVTGVYEQYF
-	-	TRBV4-1	TRBJ2-5	TGCGCCAGCAGCCAAGATCATGTCTTCCGGGAGACCCAGTACTTC	CASSQDHVFRETQYF
-	-	TRBV29-1	TRBJ1-1	TGCAGCGTTATGGGCCAGGGGAACATTGAAGCTTTCTTT	CSVMGQGNIEAFF
-	-	TRBV27	TRBJ1-2	TGTGCCAGCAGTTCTCCGGGCGGGGGCTACACCTTC	CASSSPGGGYTF
-	-	TRBV7-9	TRBJ1-2	TGTGCCAGCAGCCTATCAGGTCCCCGGGGCTATGGCTACACCTTC	CASSLSGPRGYGYTF
TRBD1	-	TRBV6-1	TRBJ2-3	TGTGCCAGCAGTGTACAGGGGGCCTCTAGCACAGATACGCAGTATTTT	CASSVQGASSTDTQYF
-	-	TRBV14	TRBJ1-6	TGTGCCAGCAGCCAAGACCCTCGGGATTCACCCCTCCACTTT	CASSQDPRDSPLHF
TRBD2	-	TRBV19	TRBJ2-7	TGTGCCAGTAGAGCTAGCGGGGGCTACGAGCAGTACTTC	CASRASGGYEQYF
TRBD1	-	TRBV18	TRBJ2-7	TGTGCCAGCTCACCCGCTGGGGGACAGGGCCCCTACGAGCAGTACTTC	CASSPAGGQGPYEQYF
-	-	TRBV7-8	TRBJ2-7	TGTGCCAGCAGCGTGACTAGGGAAGCAGTCCTCTCCTACGAGCAGTACTTC	CASSVTREAVLSYEQYF
TRBD2	few	TRBV29-1	TRBJ2-7	TGCAGCGTGAGGACTAGCGCGAGCTCCTACGAGCAGTACTTC	CSVRTSASSYEQYF
-	-	TRBV6-1	TRBJ2-1	TGTGCCAGCAGTACCGGGAGCTCCTACAATGAGCAGTTCTTC	CASSTGSSYNEQFF
-	-	TRBV18	TRBJ2-1	TGTGCCAGCTCACCAATGGGCCTGTACAATGAGCAGTTCTTC	CASSPMGLYNEQFF
TRBD1	-	TRBV27	TRBJ1-4	TGTGCCAGCAGCTTAAGCCGGGACAGAAGGGAAAAACTGTTTTTT	CASSLSRDRREKLFF